This T cell receptor (beta chain) was found in a study of cytomegalovirus exposure and HLA in healthy donors. PCR was performed using 60 Vbeta and 13 Jbeta primers. Sequencing used immunoSEQ multiplex PCR; TCRdb keeps in-frame clones, though not all of them. This sample has 100,000 to 140,000 clones, with 81% found just once. The receptor was isolated from a young man in good health and CMV-seronegative. The sample comprised PBMCs.

CDR3 DNA: TGTGCTAGTGATCTGGGGCCGTCTCGGCAGTACTTC. Translating it yields CASDLGPSRQYF. The chain carries TRBV12-5 and TRBJ2-7, with D possibly TRBD1 on 5 matching bases. CDR1 LGHNT and CDR2 FRNRAP come from the germline V gene. Trimming took off 7 bases at V and 9 bases at J, with 16 bases between the two ends. This CDR3 region has 12 residues. The full variable domain, with the rest looked up from reference TRBV12-5 and TRBJ2-7, is DARVTQTPRHKVTEMGQEVTMRCQPILGHNTVFWYRQTMMQGLELLAYFRNRAPLDDSGMPKDRFSAEMPDATLATLKIQPSEPRDSAVYFCASDLGPSRQYFGPGTRLTVT.